This T cell receptor (beta chain) is drawn from a study of cytomegalovirus exposure and HLA in healthy donors. The germline CDR1 and CDR2 sequences are SGHDN and FVKESK. This CDR3 comprises 13 residues. Trimming stripped 4 bases from V and 7 bases from J, with 11 bases between. General observations from the study: Later on, a genetic analysis was performed. It linked a missense variant in DCLRE1C with V- and J-gene trimming of TCR beta. In vitro work confirmed that a few CMV-associated chains recognize CMV antigens.

Participants comprised healthy donors of bone marrow. The PCR made use of 60 Vbeta and 13 Jbeta primers. Generated by immunoSEQ multiplex PCR, the TCRdb table keeps only in-frame clones and is missing some. The table gives 40,000 or so clones; the top ten clones make up under 5% of it. As regards this clone: Antigen specificity is unknown.

This sequence joins TRBV14 and TRBJ2-1; TRBD1 is a possible D gene (6 bases). Sequencing was done on a sample of PBMCs. This clonotype was obtained from a male donor in good health and CMV-seronegative. The CDR3 is CASSLNTGNEQFF. CDR3 DNA sequence: TGTGCCAGCAGCCTAAATACAGGGAATGAGCAGTTCTTC.